This T cell receptor (beta chain) was identified during a study of cytomegalovirus exposure and HLA in healthy donors. This CDR3 contains 13 residues. Trimming left V 3 bases short and J 8 bases short, with 11 bases between. Per the germline V gene, CDR1 is SNHLY and CDR2 is FYNNEI. Study-level findings and limits: With DRB1 most and HLA-C fewest, TCR association rates differed between HLA loci in a later analysis.

Remarks on this clone: The antigen is undetermined.

PCR employed 60 Vbeta and 13 Jbeta primers. Libraries were prepared by immunoSEQ multiplex PCR; TCRdb keeps only in-frame clonotypes and omits some of them. Among fewer than 250,000 clones, under 80% were seen once, and the ten largest hold 0.2% to 0.25%. The chain couples TRBV2 to TRBJ2-1; no reliable D call. The clonotype comes from a girl aged 2-10 years in good health and CMV-seronegative. The sequenced sample was PBMCs. The CDR3 sequence is CASSDAGFDEQFF. DNA for the CDR3: TGTGCCAGCAGTGATGCCGGGTTCGATGAGCAGTTCTTC.